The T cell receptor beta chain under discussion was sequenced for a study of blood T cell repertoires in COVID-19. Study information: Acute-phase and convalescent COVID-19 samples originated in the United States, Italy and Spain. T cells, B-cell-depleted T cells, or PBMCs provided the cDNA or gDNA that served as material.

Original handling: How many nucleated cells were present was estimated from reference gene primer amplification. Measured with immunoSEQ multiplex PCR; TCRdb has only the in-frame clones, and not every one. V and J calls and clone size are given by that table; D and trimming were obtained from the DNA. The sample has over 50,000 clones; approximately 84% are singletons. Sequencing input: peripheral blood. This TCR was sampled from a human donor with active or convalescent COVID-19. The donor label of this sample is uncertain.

The DNA of the CDR3 is TGCGCCAGCCATACAGGGCCGGGGTACGAGCAGTACTTC. Its protein product is CASHTGPGYEQYF. This chain links TRBV10-2 with TRBJ2-7; a possible D gene is TRBD1 (6 bases). CDR3 length: 13 residues. Germline V gives CDR1 WSHSY, CDR2 SAAADI. Trimming shortened V by 8 bases and J by 4 bases, and 15 bases separated the two germline ends.